This is a list of T cell receptor beta chains from one sample in a study of blood T cell repertoires in COVID-19. TCRdb's table, derived via immunoSEQ multiplex PCR, lists solely in-frame clones and lacks some. The sample carries tens of thousands of clones, around 86% recorded once. Material: peripheral blood. These receptors came from a man aged 35 to 55 with acute or convalescent COVID-19. The CDR3 runs from the conserved cysteine through the conserved F or W.

>TRBJ2-5|TRBV30
CAWSEASGGGKTQYF
>TRBJ1-6|TRBV6-5
CASSQDRGNSPLHF
>TRBJ2-1|TRBV7-2
CASSSRGSPYNEQFF
>TRBJ2-6|TRBV5-1
CASKRDSSGANVLTF
>TRBJ2-1|TRBV7-2
CASSYQPAGGADEQFF
>TRBJ2-3|TRBV11-2
CASSGEMAGGDTDTQYF
>TRBJ2-7|TRBV30
CAWSVGTGAYEQYF
>TRBJ2-3|TRBV7-9
CASSATGDTQYF
>TRBJ2-7|TRBV6-5
CASRGGREQYF
>TRBJ2-5|TRBV19
CASSMRASGEQETQYF
>TRBJ1-3|TRBV9
CASSVATGSQGNTIYF
>TRBJ1-1|TRBV25-1
CASSEPGQDWEAFF
>TRBJ1-2|TRBV11-2
CASSLALAESNYGYTF
>TRBJ1-4|TRBV2
CASNRLPTGNEKLFF
>TRBJ1-2|TRBV30
CAWSPAGTGPSRGYTF
>TRBJ2-5|TRBV11-3
CASSTTSQETQYF
>TRBJ1-3|TRBV7-8
CASSYRTGQVSGNTIYF
>TRBJ1-1|TRBV4-1
CASSQPQGGWVTNTEAFF
>TRBJ1-6|TRBV5-6
CASSLGFGNNSPLHF
>TRBJ2-2|TRBV10-1
CASSRDNTNTGELFF
>TRBJ2-7|TRBV29-1
CSVEIPGRGNLGEQYF
>TRBJ1-4|TRBV19
CASSLTGTGVRGGEKLFF
>TRBJ2-1|TRBV9
CASSVAFTHPYNEQFF
>TRBJ1-3|TRBV6-1
CASSDLHYSGNTIYF
>TRBJ2-3|TRBV19
CASSTSGGADTQYF
>TRBJ2-5|TRBV2
CASSELGAGGGETQYF
>TRBJ1-1|TRBV19
CASKDLNTEAFF
>TRBJ1-1|TRBV19
CASRRGGGTTEAFF
>TRBJ2-2|TRBV4-1
CASSRKGGRENTGELFF
>TRBJ2-2|TRBV6-5
CATRDRASGELFF
>TRBJ1-1|TRBV14
CASSPRGNTEAFF
>TRBJ2-3|TRBV21-1
CASSAPYRAPTDTQYF
>TRBJ2-5|TRBV5-1
CASSPGGGLIETQYF
>TRBJ2-7|TRBV10-2
CASSDGTGVSVQYF
>TRBJ1-1|TRBV7-3
CASSLTRGLTEAFF
>TRBJ2-7|TRBV5-1
CASSQTSGGAVALIF
>TRBJ2-6|TRBV2
CAGRQGSGANVLTF
>TRBJ1-3|TRBV9
CASSVTPGQGTGNTIYF
>TRBJ2-2|TRBV5-1
CASSLITRAAGTGELFF
>TRBJ1-1|TRBV7-2
CASSIREDRTEAFF
>TRBJ1-4|TRBV6-5
CASSFEPGTGNEKLFF
>TRBJ2-2|TRBV13
CASSPTSGGASTGELFF
>TRBJ1-1|TRBV3-1/TRBV3-2
CASSPRAQNTEAFF
>TRBJ1-4|TRBV6-5
CASRDRVVEKLFF
>TRBJ1-5|TRBV6-5
CASNPDRTGNQPQHF
>TRBJ2-3|TRBV10-1
CASSESKGQTTDTQYF
>TRBJ1-3|TRBV10-3
CAIRDTGGSGNTIYF
>TRBJ1-1|TRBV9
CASSVEGRGSAFF
>TRBJ1-1|TRBV27
CASSSPPRGIGTEAFF
>TRBJ2-5|TRBV9
CASSVAGLETQYF
>TRBJ1-6|TRBV7-3
CASSSPGLPLHF